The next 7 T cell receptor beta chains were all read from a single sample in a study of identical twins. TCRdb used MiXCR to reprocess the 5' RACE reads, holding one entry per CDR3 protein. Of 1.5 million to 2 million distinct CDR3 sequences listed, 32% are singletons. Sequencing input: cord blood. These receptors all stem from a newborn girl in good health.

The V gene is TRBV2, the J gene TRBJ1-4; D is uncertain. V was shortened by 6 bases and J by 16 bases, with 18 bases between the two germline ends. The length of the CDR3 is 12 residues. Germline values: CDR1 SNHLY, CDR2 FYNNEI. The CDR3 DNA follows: TGTGCCAGCAGCCCAGACCCCAAAGGTCGGTTTTTT. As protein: CASSPDPKGRFF.

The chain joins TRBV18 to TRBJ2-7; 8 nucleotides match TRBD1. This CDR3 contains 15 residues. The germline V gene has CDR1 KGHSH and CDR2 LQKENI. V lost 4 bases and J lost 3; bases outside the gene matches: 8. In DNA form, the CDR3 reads TGTGCCAGCTCACTCGACAGGGGTCGCTTCTACGAGCAGTACTTC. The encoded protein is CASSLDRGRFYEQYF.

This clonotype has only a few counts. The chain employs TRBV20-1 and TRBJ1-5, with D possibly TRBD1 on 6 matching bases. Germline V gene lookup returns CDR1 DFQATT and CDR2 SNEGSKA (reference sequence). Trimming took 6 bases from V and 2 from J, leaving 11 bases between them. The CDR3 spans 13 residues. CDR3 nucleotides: TGCAGTGCCGAGAGGGGGGGCAATCAGCCCCAGCATTTT. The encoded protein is CSAERGGNQPQHF.

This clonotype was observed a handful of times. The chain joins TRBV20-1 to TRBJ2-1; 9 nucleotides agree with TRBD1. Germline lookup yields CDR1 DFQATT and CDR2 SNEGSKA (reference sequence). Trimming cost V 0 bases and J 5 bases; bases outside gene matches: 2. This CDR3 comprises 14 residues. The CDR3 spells CSARDGDRDNEQFF. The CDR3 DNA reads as TGCAGTGCTAGAGACGGGGACAGGGACAATGAGCAGTTCTTC.

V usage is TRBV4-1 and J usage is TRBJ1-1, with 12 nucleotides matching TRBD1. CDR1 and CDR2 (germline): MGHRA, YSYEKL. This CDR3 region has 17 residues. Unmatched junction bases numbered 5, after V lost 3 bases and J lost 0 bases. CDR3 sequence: CASSQGTGGGVNTEAFF. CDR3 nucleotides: TGCGCCAGCAGCCAGGGGACAGGGGGCGGTGTGAACACTGAAGCTTTCTTT.

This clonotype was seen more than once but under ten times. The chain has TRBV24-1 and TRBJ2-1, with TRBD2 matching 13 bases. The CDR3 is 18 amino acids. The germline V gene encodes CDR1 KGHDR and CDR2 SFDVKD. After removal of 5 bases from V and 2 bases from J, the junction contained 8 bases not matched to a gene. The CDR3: CATSAFTGTSGAYNEQFF. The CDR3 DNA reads TGTGCCACCAGTGCCTTCACCGGGACTAGCGGGGCCTACAATGAGCAGTTCTTC.

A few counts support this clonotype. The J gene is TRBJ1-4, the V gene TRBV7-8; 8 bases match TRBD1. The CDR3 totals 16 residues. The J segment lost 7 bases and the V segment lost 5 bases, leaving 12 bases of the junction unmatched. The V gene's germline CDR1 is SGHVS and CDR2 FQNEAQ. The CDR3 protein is CASSPTRWDRLEKLFF. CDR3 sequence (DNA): TGTGCCAGCAGCCCAACCCGCTGGGACAGGCTTGAAAAACTGTTTTTT.